The sequence of this T cell receptor beta chain was determined in a study of T cells after yellow fever vaccination. Findings and limits, study-wide: Most primary-vaccination clones reappeared after the booster (approximately 95% CD4, 75% to 90% CD8). The CD4 and CD8 compartments had a small share of their clonotypes in common.

Trimming shortened V by 6 bases and J by 3 bases, and 11 bases separated the two germline ends. Germline lookup yields CDR1 SQVTM and CDR2 ANQGSEA. CDR3 length: 12 residues. With respect to this clonotype: What it binds is unknown.

For TCR, cDNA came from 5'RACE template switching, which added a universal primer site and UMIs. MiXCR, run by TCRdb on the 5' RACE reads, gives a single entry per CDR3 protein. The repertoire holds hundreds of thousands of distinct CDR3 sequences, with around a sixth as singletons. Sequencing was performed on PBMCs, taken before the yellow fever booster vaccination. The origin of this receptor is a man aged 18 to 30 who received the YFV17D yellow fever vaccine. This chain links TRBV29-1 with TRBJ1-1; D gene uncertain. CDR3 residues: CSVLRLDTEAFF. CDR3 DNA: TGCAGCGTACTCCGATTAGACACTGAAGCTTTCTTT.